Following are 5 T cell receptor beta chains from one sample sequenced in a study of T cell changes during pregnancy in multiple sclerosis (dated by TCRdb to the late 2010s). The method was the immunoSEQ multiplex PCR assay. TCRdb retrieved this table from immuneACCESS and kept in-frame rearrangements only. Not all clones are present; in checked studies, unresolved V genes account for under half, and no reason is known for the remainder. The sample includes 45,000 to 60,000 clones, with around 92% observed a single time. The ten largest clonotypes hold 1.2% of the sample. Source: peripheral blood, taken after pregnancy. All receptors derive from a female donor in good health, enrolled as a control in a pregnancy study.

This clone was seen a few times. The chain joins TRBV19 to TRBJ1-1; D not certain. The CDR3 spans 14 residues. CDR1 is LNHDA, CDR2 SQIVND, per germline (reference sequence). Deletions cut 5 bases from V and 2 bases from J, with 12 bases between. This CDR3 is CASSQEGRNTEAFF. The CDR3 nucleotides are TGTGCCAGTAGTCAAGAAGGGAGAAACACTGAAGCTTTCTTT.

For this clone: At one end, the junction sequence differs from germline, possibly due to a read error. This sample also contains other DNA sequences that code for the same CDR3. For the CDR3, the DNA is TGTGCCAGCAGCCGGGACAGGTTTGGCTACGAGCAGTACTTT. It codes for CASSRDRFGYEQYF. The chain carries TRBV6-5 and TRBJ2-7, with 8 bases identical to TRBD1. Germline assignment: CDR1 MNHEY and CDR2 SVGAGI. This CDR3 has 14 amino acids.

V gene TRBV10-3 combines with J gene TRBJ2-1, with D perhaps TRBD1 (5 bases). The CDR3 loop spans 14 amino acids. Trimming left V 4 bases short and J 9 bases short, with 16 bases between. CDR1 is ENHRY and CDR2 is SYGVKD in the germline V gene. As DNA, the CDR3 is TGTGCCATCAGTGGCCAGGGTGATTGGGGTGAGCAGTTCTTC. Translated: CAISGQGDWGEQFF.

The chain recombines TRBV5-1 with TRBJ2-5; D ambiguous. The V gene lost 4 bases and the J gene lost 0 bases, with 4 bases spanning the gap. This CDR3 spans 12 amino acids. CDR1 is SGHRS, CDR2 YFSETQ, per germline. CDR3 sequence (DNA): TGCGCCAGCAGCGCGGACCAAGAGACCCAGTACTTC. This translates into CASSADQETQYF.

The gene calls are TRBV4-1 and TRBJ2-3; TRBD2 matches at 10 bases. Germline CDR1 MGHRA, CDR2 YSYEKL. J lost 4 bases, V lost 1 base, and 8 bases had no gene match. The CDR3 extends over 17 amino acids. CDR3: CASSQAPSGGFSDTQYF. DNA of the CDR3: TGCGCCAGCAGCCAAGCTCCTAGCGGGGGTTTCTCAGATACGCAGTATTTT.